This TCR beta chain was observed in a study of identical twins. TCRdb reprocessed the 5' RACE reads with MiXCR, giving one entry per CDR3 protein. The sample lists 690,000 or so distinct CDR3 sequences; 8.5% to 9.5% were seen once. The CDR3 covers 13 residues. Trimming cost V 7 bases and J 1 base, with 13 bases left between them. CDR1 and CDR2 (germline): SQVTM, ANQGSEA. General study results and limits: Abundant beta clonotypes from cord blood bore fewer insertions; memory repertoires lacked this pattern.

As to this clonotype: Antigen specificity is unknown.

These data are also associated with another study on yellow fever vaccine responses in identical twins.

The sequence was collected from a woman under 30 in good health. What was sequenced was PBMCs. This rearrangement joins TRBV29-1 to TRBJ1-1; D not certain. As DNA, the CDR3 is TGCAGCGCTCCCAGCCTCTCGAACACTGAAGCTTTCTTT. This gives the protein CSAPSLSNTEAFF.